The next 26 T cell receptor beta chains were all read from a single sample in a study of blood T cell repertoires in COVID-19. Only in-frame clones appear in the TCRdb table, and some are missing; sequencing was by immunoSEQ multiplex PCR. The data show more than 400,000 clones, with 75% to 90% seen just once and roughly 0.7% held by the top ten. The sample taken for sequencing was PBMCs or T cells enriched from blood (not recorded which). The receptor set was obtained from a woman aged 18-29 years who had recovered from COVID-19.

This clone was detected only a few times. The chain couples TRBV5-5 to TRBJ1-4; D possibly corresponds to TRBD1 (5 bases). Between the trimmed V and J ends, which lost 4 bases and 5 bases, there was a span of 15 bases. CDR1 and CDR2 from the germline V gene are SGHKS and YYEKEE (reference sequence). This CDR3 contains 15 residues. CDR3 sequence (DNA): TGTGCCAGCAGCCCGGGTGGGGGGACGAATGAAAAACTGTTTTTT. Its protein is CASSPGGGTNEKLFF.

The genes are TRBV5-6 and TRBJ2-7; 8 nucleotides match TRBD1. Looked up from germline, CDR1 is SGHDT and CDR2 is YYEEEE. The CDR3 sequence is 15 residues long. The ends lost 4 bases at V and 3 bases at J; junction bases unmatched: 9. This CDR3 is CASSPNQDRGYEQYF. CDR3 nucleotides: TGTGCCAGCAGCCCAAATCAAGACAGGGGCTACGAGCAGTACTTC. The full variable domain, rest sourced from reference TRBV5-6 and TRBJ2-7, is DAGVTQSPTHLIKTRGQQVTLRCSPKSGHDTVSWYQQALGQGPQFIFQYYEEEERQRGNFPDRFSGHQFPNYSSELNVNALLLGDSALYLCASSPNQDRGYEQYFGPGTRLTVT.

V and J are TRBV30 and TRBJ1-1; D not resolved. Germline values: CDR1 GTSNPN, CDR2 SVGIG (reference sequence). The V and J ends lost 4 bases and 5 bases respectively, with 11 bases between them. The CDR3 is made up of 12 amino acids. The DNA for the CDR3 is TGTGCCTGGATGGTGGAGAGGACTGAAGCTTTCTTT. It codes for CAWMVERTEAFF.

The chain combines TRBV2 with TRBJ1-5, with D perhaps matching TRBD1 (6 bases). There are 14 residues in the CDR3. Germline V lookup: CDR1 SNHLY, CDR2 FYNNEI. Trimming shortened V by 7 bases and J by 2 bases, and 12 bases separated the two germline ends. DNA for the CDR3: TGTGCCAGCACACAGGGTAATCGCAATCAGCCCCAGCATTTT. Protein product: CASTQGNRNQPQHF.

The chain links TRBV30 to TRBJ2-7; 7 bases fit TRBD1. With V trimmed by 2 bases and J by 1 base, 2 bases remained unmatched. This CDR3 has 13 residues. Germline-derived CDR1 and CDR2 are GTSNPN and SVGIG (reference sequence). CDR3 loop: CAWSLGQSYEQYF. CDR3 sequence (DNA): TGTGCCTGGAGTCTGGGACAGTCCTACGAGCAGTACTTC. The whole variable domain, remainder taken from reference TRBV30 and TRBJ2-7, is SQTIHQWPATLVQPVGSPLSLECTVEGTSNPNLYWYRQAAGRGLQLLFYSVGIGQISSEVPQNLSASRPQDRQFILSSKKLLLSDSGFYLCAWSLGQSYEQYFGPGTRLTVT.

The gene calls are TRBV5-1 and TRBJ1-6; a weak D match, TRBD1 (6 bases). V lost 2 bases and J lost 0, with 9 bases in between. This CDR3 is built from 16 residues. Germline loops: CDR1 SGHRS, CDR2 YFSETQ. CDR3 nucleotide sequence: TGCGCCAGCAGCTTTACAGGGAGCTCCTATAATTCACCCCTCCACTTT. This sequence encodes CASSFTGSSYNSPLHF. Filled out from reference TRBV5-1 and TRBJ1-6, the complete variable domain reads KAGVTQTPRYLIKTRGQQVTLSCSPISGHRSVSWYQQTPGQGLQFLFEYFSETQRNKGNFPGRFSGRQFSNSRSEMNVSTLELGDSALYLCASSFTGSSYNSPLHFGNGTRLTVT.

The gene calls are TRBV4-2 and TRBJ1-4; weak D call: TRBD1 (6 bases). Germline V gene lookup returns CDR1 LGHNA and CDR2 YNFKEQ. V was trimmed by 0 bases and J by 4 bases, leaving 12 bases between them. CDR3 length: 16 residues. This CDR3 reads CASSQDQGGDNEKLFF. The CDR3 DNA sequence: TGTGCCAGCAGCCAAGATCAAGGGGGGGATAATGAAAAACTGTTTTTT.

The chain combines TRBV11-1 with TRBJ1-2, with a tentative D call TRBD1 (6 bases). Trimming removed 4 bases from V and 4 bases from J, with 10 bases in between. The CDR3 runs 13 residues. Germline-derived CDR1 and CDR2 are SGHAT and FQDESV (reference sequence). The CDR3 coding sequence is TGTGCCAGCAGCTCTACAGGGCCCTATGGCTACACCTTC. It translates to CASSSTGPYGYTF.

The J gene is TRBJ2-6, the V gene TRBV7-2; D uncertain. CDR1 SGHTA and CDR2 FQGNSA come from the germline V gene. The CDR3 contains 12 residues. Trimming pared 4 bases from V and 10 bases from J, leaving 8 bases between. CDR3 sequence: CASSSLPNVLTF. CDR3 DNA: TGTGCCAGCAGCTCACTCCCTAACGTCCTGACTTTC.

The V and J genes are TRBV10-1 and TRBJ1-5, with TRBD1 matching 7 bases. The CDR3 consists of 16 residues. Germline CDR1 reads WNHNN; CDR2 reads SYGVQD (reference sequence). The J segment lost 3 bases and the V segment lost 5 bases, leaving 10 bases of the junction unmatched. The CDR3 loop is CASSLTPGTDNQPQHF. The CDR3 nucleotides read TGCGCCAGCAGTCTAACCCCCGGGACAGACAATCAGCCCCAGCATTTT.

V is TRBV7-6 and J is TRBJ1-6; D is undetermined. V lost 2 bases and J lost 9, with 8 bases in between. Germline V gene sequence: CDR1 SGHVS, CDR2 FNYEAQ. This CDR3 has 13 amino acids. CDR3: CASSLNQISPLHF. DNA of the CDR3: TGTGCCAGCAGCTTAAATCAAATTTCACCCCTCCACTTT.

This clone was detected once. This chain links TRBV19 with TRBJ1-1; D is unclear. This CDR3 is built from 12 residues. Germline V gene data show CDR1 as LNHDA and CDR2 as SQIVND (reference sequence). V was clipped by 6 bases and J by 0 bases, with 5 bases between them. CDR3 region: CASRTVNTEAFF. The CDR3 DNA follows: TGTGCCAGTAGGACTGTGAACACTGAAGCTTTCTTT.

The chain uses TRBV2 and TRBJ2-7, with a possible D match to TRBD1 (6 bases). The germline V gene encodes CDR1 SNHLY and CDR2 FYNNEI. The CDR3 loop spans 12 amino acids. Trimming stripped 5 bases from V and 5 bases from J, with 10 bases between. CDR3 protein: CASSRGWDEQYF. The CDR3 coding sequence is TGTGCCAGCAGTAGGGGGTGGGACGAGCAGTACTTC.

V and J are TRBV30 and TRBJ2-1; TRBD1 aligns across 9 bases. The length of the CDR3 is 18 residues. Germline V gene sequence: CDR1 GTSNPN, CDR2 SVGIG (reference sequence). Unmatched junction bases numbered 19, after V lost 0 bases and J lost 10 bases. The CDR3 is CAWSVPQRTGRGQGEQFF. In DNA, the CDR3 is TGTGCCTGGAGTGTACCACAACGGACAGGGAGGGGACAGGGCGAGCAGTTCTTC.

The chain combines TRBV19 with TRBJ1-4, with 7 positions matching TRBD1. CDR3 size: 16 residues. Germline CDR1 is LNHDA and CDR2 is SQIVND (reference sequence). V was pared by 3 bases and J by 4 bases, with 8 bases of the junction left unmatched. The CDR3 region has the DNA TGTGCCAGTAGTATCTCTCGGACAGGAGTTAATGAAAAACTGTTTTTT. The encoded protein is CASSISRTGVNEKLFF.

The CDR3 DNA follows: TGTGCCAGCAGCGGGACAAGGGCGCAGGAGCCCCTCCACTTT. It translates to CASSGTRAQEPLHF. The V gene is TRBV2, the J gene TRBJ1-6, with D possibly matching TRBD1 (6 bases). Germline CDR1 is SNHLY and CDR2 is FYNNEI. The germline V and J ends were trimmed by 6 bases and 13 bases, with 19 bases remaining between them. This CDR3 is built from 14 residues.

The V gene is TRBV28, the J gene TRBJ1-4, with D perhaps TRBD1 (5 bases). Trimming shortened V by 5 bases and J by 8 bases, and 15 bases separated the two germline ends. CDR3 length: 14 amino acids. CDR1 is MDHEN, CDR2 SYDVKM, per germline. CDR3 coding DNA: TGTGCCAGCAGTCCCCCAGGGTGGGGAGAAAAACTGTTTTTT. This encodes CASSPPGWGEKLFF. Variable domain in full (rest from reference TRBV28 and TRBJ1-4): DVKVTQSSRYLVKRTGEKVFLECVQDMDHENMFWYRQDPGLGLRLIYFSYDVKMKEKGDIPEGYSVSREKKERFSLILESASTNQTSMYLCASSPPGWGEKLFFGSGTQLSVL.

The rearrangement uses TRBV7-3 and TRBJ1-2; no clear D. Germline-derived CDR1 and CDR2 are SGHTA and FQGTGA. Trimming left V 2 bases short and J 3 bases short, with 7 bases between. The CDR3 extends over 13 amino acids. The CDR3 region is CASSLGGDYGYTF. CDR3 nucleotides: TGTGCCAGCAGCTTAGGAGGAGACTATGGCTACACCTTC.

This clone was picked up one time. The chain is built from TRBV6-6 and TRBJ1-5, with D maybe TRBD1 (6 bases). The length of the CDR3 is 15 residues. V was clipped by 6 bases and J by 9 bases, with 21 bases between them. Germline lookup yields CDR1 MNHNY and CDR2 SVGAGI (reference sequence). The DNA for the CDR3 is TGTGCCAGCAGGGACGGGGTGGGGGCGAGGATGCCCCAGCATTTT. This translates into CASRDGVGARMPQHF.

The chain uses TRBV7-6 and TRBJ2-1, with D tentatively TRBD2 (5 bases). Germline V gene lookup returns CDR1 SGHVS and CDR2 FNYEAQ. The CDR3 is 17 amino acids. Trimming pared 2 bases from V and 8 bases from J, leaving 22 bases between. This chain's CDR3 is CASSLSVRDAHGDEQFF. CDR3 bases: TGTGCCAGCAGCTTAAGCGTAAGGGATGCCCACGGGGATGAGCAGTTCTTC.

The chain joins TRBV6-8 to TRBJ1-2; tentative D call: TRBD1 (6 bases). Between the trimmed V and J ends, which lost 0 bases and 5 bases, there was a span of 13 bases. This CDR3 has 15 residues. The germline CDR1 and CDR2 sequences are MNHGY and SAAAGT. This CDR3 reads CASSYSYGTPYGYTF. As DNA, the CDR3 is TGTGCCAGCAGTTACTCTTACGGGACACCTTATGGCTACACCTTC.

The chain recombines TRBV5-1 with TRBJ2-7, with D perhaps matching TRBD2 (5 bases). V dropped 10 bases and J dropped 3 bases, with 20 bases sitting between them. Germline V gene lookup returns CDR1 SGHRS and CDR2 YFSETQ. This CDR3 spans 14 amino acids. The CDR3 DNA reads TGCGCCTCAAGTAGGACTCCAAAGAACTACGAGCAGTACTTC. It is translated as CASSRTPKNYEQYF.

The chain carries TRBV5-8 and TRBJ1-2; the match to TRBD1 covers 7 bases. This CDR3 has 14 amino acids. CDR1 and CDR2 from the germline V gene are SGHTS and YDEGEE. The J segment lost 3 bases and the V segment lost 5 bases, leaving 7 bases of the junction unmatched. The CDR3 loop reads CASSSRDSYYGYTF. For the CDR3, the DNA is TGTGCCAGCAGTTCCCGGGACAGCTACTATGGCTACACCTTC. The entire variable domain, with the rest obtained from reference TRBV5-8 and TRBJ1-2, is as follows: EAGVTQSPTHLIKTRGQQATLRCSPISGHTSVYWYQQALGLGLQFLLWYDEGEERNRGNFPPRFSGRQFPNYSSELNVNALELEDSALYLCASSSRDSYYGYTFGSGTRLTVV.

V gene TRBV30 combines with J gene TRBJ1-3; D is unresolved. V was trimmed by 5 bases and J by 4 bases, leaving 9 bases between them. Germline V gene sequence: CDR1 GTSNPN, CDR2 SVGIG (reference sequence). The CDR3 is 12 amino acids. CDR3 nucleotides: TGTGCCTGGGCGAGCATAGGAAACACCATATATTTT. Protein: CAWASIGNTIYF.

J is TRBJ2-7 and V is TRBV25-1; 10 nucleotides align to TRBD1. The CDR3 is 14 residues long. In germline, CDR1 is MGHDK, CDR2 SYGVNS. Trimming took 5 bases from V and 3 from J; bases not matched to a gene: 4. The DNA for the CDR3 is TGTGCCAGCAGTCTGACAGGGGGCTTCTACGAGCAGTACTTC. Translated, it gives CASSLTGGFYEQYF.

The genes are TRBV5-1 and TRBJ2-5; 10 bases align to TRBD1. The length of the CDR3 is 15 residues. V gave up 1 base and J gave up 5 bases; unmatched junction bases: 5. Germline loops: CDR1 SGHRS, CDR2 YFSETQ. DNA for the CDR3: TGCGCCAGCAGCTTGCGACAGGGGGCGGGGGAGACCCAGTACTTC. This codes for CASSLRQGAGETQYF.